This T cell receptor beta chain appears in the sequencing data of a study of T cells in women clearing cervical HPV infection. Study-level information: Cases: HPV16-related CIN3 or worse on histology, 2 invasive cancers. For cases, blood was sampled a median approximately 150 days after lesion detection, interquartile range about 90 to 200 days. General study findings and limits: CIN3+ cases had significantly higher TCR richness than controls; evenness did not differ. Controls had more TRBV6-7 (0.16%) than cases (0.11%).

TCRdb's table, derived via immunoSEQ multiplex PCR, lists solely in-frame clones and lacks some. Its table lists roughly 35,000 clones. Remarks on this clone: The antigen remains unidentified. The read falls 3 residues short of the CDR3 end, and the missing part is taken from the germline J gene.

CDR1 is SGHRS, CDR2 YFSETQ, per germline. Trimming took off 1 base at V and 2 bases at J, with 6 bases between the two ends. The CDR3 contains 13 residues. This TCR was recovered from a woman between 18 and 70 years old with a cervical HPV16 infection that either progressed to CIN3+ or cleared (not recorded which). The chain is built from TRBV5-1 and TRBJ2-5; D is undetermined. The sequenced material came from blood buffy coat. Incomplete CDR3 DNA: TGCGCCAGCAGCTTGATGTCACAAGAGACC. Translating gives CASSLMSQET. The entire CDR3 is CASSLMSQETQYF.